The subject of this entry is one T cell receptor (beta chain). The assay was immunoSEQ multiplex PCR, and TCRdb's table has in-frame clones only and misses some. Of under 9,500 clones listed, approximately 87% are singletons. The length of the CDR3 is 15 residues. The ends lost 6 bases at V and 5 bases at J; junction bases unmatched: 11. Germline lookup yields CDR1 MDHEN and CDR2 SYDVKM. This sample was included in a study of T cell changes during pregnancy in multiple sclerosis. The chain joins TRBV28 to TRBJ1-1; 8 bases match TRBD1. The sequencing used CD8+ T cells from peripheral blood mononuclear cells, collected in the first trimester of pregnancy. This receptor was taken from a female donor in good health, enrolled as a control in a pregnancy study. The CDR3 here is CASRPRQGFGTEAFF. The DNA of the CDR3 is TGTGCCAGCAGGCCTCGACAGGGGTTTGGGACTGAAGCTTTCTTT.